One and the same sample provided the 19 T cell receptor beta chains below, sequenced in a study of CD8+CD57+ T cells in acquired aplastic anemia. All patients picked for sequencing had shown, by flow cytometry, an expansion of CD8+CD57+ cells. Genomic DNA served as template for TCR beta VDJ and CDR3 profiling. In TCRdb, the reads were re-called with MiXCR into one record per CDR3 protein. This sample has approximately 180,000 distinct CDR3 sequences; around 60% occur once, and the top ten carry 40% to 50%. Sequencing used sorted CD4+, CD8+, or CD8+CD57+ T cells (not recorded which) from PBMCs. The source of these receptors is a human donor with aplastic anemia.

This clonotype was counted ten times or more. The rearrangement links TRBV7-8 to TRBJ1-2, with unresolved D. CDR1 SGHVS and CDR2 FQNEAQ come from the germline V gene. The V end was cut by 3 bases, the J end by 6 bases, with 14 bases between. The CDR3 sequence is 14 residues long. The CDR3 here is CASSFRTMRDGYTF. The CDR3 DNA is TGTGCCAGCAGCTTCCGAACTATGAGGGATGGCTACACCTTC. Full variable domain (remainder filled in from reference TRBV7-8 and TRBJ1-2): GAGVSQSPRYKVAKRGQDVALRCDPISGHVSLFWYQQALGQGPEFLTYFQNEAQLDKSGLPSDRFFAERPEGSVSTLKIQRTQQEDSAVYLCASSFRTMRDGYTFGSGTRLTVV.

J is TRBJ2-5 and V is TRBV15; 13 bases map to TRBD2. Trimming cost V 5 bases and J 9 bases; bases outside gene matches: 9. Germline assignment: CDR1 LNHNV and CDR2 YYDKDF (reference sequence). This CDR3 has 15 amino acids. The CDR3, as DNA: TGTGCCACCAGCGTCGGACTAGCGGGAGAGGAGGCCCAGTACTTC. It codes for CATSVGLAGEEAQYF.

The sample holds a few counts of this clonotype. The CDR3 nucleotides are TGCAGTGCCACTCCAAGCGGGGGGCGGTATGAGCAGTTCTTC. Residues: CSATPSGGRYEQFF. V gene TRBV20-1 combines with J gene TRBJ2-1; 9 nucleotides agree with TRBD2. V gave up 6 bases and J gave up 8 bases; unmatched junction bases: 11. The germline V gene encodes CDR1 DFQATT and CDR2 SNEGSKA (reference sequence). This CDR3 is 14 amino acids long.

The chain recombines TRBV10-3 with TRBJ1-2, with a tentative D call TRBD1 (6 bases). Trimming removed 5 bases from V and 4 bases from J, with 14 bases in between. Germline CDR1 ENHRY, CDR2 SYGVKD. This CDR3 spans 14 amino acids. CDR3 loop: CAISSPDSIYGYTF. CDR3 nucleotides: TGTGCCATCAGTTCGCCGGACAGCATCTATGGCTACACCTTC.

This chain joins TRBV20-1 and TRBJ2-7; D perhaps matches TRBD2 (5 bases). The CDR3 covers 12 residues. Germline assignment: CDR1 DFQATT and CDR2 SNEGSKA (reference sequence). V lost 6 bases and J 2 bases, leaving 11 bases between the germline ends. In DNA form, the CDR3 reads TGCAGTGCCCTACTAGGAACCTACGAGCAGTACTTC. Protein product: CSALLGTYEQYF.

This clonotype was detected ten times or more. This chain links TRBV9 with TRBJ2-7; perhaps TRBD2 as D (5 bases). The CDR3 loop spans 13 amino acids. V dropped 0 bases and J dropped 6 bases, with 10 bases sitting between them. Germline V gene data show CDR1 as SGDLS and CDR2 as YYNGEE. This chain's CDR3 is CASSVGGEGEQYF. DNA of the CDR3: TGTGCCAGCAGCGTAGGAGGTGAGGGCGAGCAGTACTTC.

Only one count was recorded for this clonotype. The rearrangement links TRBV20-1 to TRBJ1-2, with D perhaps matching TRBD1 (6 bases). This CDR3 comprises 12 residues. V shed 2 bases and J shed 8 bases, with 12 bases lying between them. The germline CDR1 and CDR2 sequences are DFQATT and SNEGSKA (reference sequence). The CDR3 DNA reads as TGCAGTGCTAGAACGGGGGCGCGGGGCTACACCTTC. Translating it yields CSARTGARGYTF.

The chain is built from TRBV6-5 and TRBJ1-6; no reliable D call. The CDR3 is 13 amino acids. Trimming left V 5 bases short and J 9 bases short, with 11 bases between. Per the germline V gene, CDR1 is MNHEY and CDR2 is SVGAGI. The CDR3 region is CASSEGRSSPLHF. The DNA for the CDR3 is TGTGCCAGCAGTGAAGGAAGGAGTTCACCCCTCCACTTT.

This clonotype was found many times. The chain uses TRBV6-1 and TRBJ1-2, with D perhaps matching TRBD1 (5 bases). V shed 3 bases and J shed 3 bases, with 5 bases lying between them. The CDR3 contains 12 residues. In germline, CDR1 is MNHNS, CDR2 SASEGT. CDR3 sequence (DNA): TGTGCCAGCAGTGACAGGGACTATGGCTACACCTTC. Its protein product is CASSDRDYGYTF.

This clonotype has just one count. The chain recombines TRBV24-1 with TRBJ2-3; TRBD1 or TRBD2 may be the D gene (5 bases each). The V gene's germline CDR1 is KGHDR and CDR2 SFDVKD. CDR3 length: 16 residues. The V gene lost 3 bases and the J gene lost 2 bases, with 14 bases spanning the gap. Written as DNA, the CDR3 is TGTGCCACCAGTGATGCTACCGGGACCTACACAGATACGCAGTATTTT. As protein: CATSDATGTYTDTQYF.

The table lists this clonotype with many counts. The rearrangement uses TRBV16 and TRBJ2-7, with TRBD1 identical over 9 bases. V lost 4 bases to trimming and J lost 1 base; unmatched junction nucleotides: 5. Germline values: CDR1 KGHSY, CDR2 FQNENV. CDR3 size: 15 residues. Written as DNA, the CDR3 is TGTGCCAGCAGCCGGGAGGGGACAGGGTCCTACGAGCAGTACTTC. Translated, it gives CASSREGTGSYEQYF.

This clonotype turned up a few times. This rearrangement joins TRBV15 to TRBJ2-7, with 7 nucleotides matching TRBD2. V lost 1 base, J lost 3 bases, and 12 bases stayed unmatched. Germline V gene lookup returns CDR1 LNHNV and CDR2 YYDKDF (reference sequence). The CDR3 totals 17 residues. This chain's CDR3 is CATSRGRVGEGSYEQYF. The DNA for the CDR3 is TGTGCCACCAGCAGAGGTCGGGTGGGGGAGGGAAGCTACGAGCAGTACTTC.

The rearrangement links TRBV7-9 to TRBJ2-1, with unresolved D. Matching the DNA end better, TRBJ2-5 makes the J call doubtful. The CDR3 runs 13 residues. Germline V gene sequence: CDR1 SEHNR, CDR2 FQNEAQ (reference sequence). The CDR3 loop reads CASSLTSAETQYF. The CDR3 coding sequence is TGTGCCAGCAGCCTCACCTCGGCTGAGACCCAGTACTTC.

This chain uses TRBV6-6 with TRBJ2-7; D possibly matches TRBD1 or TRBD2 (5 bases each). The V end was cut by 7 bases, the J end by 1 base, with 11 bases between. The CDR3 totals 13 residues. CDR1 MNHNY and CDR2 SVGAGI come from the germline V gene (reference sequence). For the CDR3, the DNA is TGTGCCAGCACTCGGGACGGATCCTACGAGCAGTACTTC. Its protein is CASTRDGSYEQYF.

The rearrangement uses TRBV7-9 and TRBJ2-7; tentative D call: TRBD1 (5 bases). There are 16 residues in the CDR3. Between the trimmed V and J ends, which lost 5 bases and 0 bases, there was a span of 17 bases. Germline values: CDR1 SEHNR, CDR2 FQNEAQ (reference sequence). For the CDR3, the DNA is TGTGCCAGCAGCAAGGGGAAGAGTCGGAGCTCCTACGAGCAGTACTTC. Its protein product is CASSKGKSRSSYEQYF.

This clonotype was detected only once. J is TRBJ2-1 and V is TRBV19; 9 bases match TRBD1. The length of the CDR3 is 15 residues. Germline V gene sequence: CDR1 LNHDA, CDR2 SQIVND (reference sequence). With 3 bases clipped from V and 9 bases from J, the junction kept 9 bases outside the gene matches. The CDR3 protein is CASSMGTGSVGEQFF. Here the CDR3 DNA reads TGTGCCAGTAGTATGGGGACAGGGTCGGTAGGTGAGCAGTTCTTC.

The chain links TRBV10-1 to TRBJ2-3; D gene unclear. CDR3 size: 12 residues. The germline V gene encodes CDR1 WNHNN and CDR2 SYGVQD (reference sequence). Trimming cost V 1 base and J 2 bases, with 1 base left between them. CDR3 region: CASSEFTDTQYF. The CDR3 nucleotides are TGCGCCAGCAGTGAGTTCACAGATACGCAGTATTTT.

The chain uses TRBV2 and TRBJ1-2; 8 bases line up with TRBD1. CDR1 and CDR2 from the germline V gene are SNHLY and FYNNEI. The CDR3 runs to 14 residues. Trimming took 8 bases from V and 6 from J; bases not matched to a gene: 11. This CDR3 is CASASWSGGNGYTF. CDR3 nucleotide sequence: TGTGCCAGCGCGTCGTGGTCAGGGGGCAATGGCTACACCTTC.

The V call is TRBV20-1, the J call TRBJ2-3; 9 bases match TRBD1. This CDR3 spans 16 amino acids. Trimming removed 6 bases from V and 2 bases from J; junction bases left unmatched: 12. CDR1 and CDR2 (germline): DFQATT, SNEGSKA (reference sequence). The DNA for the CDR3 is TGCAGTGCCAGCAGTCACGGGACAGGGTACACAGATACGCAGTATTTT. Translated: CSASSHGTGYTDTQYF.